The clone carrying this T cell receptor (beta chain) was recorded only once. This record belongs to a study of blood T cell repertoires in COVID-19. Whole-study context: Nucleic acid was either cDNA or gDNA, and it came from T cells, B-cell-depleted T cells, or PBMCs.

The protocol was immunoSEQ multiplex PCR, while the TCRdb copy is restricted to in-frame clones and leaves out a portion. The sample carries 200,000 to 300,000 clones, 84% recorded once. CDR3 length: 14 amino acids. Trimming pared 5 bases from V and 0 bases from J, leaving 11 bases between. The V gene's germline CDR1 is LNHDA and CDR2 SQIVND (reference sequence). The chain uses TRBV19 and TRBJ2-7; D might be TRBD2 (5 bases). This receptor was obtained from a man between 45 and 60 years old with acute or convalescent COVID-19. The specimen was peripheral blood. The CDR3 DNA reads as TGTGCCAGTAGTCGGGCGGGTAGCTCCTACGAGCAGTACTTC. The encoded protein is CASSRAGSSYEQYF. The variable domain in full, with the rest retrieved from reference TRBV19 and TRBJ2-7, is DGGITQSPKYLFRKEGQNVTLSCEQNLNHDAMYWYRQDPGQGLRLIYYSQIVNDFQKGDIAEGYSVSREKKESFPLTVTSAQKNPTAFYLCASSRAGSSYEQYFGPGTRLTVT.